This is a list of T cell receptor beta chains from one sample in a study of CXCR3-negative and CXCR3-positive naive CD8 T cells. TCRdb re-called the 5' RACE reads, yielding one record per CDR3 amino acid sequence without DNA. Its clone listing holds over 80,000 distinct CDR3 sequences. Sample: naive CXCR3- CD8+ T cells from blood. Receptor source: a human donor in good health. Some clones in this sample may be carry-over from other donors' samples. Both conserved end residues are part of each CDR3. The order of the fields is J gene, V gene, CDR3 protein.

j_call: TRBJ2-1; v_call: TRBV5-1; cdr3_aa: CASSLFRLAGYKDPTGDNEQFF
j_call: TRBJ2-7; v_call: TRBV6-5; cdr3_aa: CASSYGPGRTGEQYF
j_call: TRBJ2-1; v_call: TRBV14; cdr3_aa: CASSQISGSYNEQFF
j_call: TRBJ2-7; v_call: TRBV7-9; cdr3_aa: CASSPLEGTYEQYF
j_call: TRBJ2-7; v_call: TRBV12-3/TRBV12-4; cdr3_aa: CASSFPAIEQYF
j_call: TRBJ2-3; v_call: TRBV27; cdr3_aa: CASSLTRGGGTDTQYF
j_call: TRBJ2-5; v_call: TRBV7-3; cdr3_aa: CASSPPAGDVETQYF
j_call: TRBJ2-1; v_call: TRBV4-3; cdr3_aa: CASSQWSLNEQFF
j_call: TRBJ1-1; v_call: TRBV3-1; cdr3_aa: CASSQARTSYEAFF
j_call: TRBJ2-7; v_call: TRBV3-1; cdr3_aa: CASSQVGTSGEYEQYF
j_call: TRBJ2-5; v_call: TRBV10-3; cdr3_aa: CAISKGQTQETQYF
j_call: TRBJ1-4; v_call: TRBV4-3; cdr3_aa: CASSQDRGTGDEKLFF
j_call: TRBJ2-2; v_call: TRBV24-1; cdr3_aa: CATSPGRAGELFF
j_call: TRBJ2-2; v_call: TRBV7-3; cdr3_aa: CASSLTPYTSTGELFF
j_call: TRBJ2-7; v_call: TRBV7-9; cdr3_aa: CASSSPTYEQYF
j_call: TRBJ2-7; v_call: TRBV5-1; cdr3_aa: CASSLTSAGYEQYF
j_call: TRBJ2-2; v_call: TRBV5-1; cdr3_aa: CASSRDVEIGELFF
j_call: TRBJ2-3; v_call: TRBV29-1; cdr3_aa: CSVWGQEDTDTQYF
j_call: TRBJ2-1; v_call: TRBV29-1; cdr3_aa: CSAEGGLAGGPLGDEQFF
j_call: TRBJ1-5; v_call: TRBV28; cdr3_aa: CASSRTVSNQPQHF
j_call: TRBJ2-7; v_call: TRBV21-1; cdr3_aa: CASSKGTGGTYEQYF
j_call: TRBJ2-1; v_call: TRBV12-3/TRBV12-4; cdr3_aa: CASSLAPGGFDVNEQFF
j_call: TRBJ2-3; v_call: TRBV28; cdr3_aa: CASSLEVREAGDTQYF
j_call: TRBJ2-5; v_call: TRBV21-1; cdr3_aa: CASSKESWVRETQYF
j_call: TRBJ2-3; v_call: TRBV6-2/TRBV6-3; cdr3_aa: CASRRDTYTDTQYF
j_call: TRBJ2-1; v_call: TRBV7-9; cdr3_aa: CASSPPGTSYNEQFF
j_call: TRBJ2-6; v_call: TRBV20-1; cdr3_aa: CSARDLSGANVLTF
j_call: TRBJ2-1; v_call: TRBV7-2; cdr3_aa: CASSSRTGDYNEQFF
j_call: TRBJ2-7; v_call: TRBV7-3; cdr3_aa: CASSSGPYAEQYF
j_call: TRBJ2-7; v_call: TRBV7-9; cdr3_aa: CAGSLVAGPYEQYF
j_call: TRBJ2-1; v_call: TRBV7-8; cdr3_aa: CASSLAGLAEQFF
j_call: TRBJ1-2; v_call: TRBV7-9; cdr3_aa: CASSIRDGYTF
j_call: TRBJ1-2; v_call: TRBV7-8; cdr3_aa: CASSLEGAYGYTF
j_call: TRBJ2-7; v_call: TRBV5-1; cdr3_aa: CASSPGQGWDEQYF
j_call: TRBJ1-4; v_call: TRBV29-1; cdr3_aa: CSVGGSSGEKLFF
j_call: TRBJ2-3; v_call: TRBV18; cdr3_aa: CASRGQESTDTQYF
j_call: TRBJ2-3; v_call: TRBV20-1; cdr3_aa: CSATSPGPTSGGVALVTQYF
j_call: TRBJ2-7; v_call: TRBV7-2; cdr3_aa: CASSLFPVSYEQYF
j_call: TRBJ2-5; v_call: TRBV21-1; cdr3_aa: CASSKAAGEGQETQYF
j_call: TRBJ2-1; v_call: TRBV20-1; cdr3_aa: CSARPPAEYNEQFF
j_call: TRBJ2-1; v_call: TRBV14; cdr3_aa: CASSQPSGGEQFF
j_call: TRBJ2-1; v_call: TRBV7-3; cdr3_aa: CASSLYGLGLNNEQFF
j_call: TRBJ2-5; v_call: TRBV15; cdr3_aa: CATSRDSQLAGETQYF
j_call: TRBJ1-1; v_call: TRBV7-8; cdr3_aa: CASSLPARGDPEAFF
j_call: TRBJ1-5; v_call: TRBV6-2/TRBV6-3; cdr3_aa: CASPGGLNQPQHF
j_call: TRBJ2-7; v_call: TRBV29-1; cdr3_aa: CSTIQGAYEQYF
j_call: TRBJ2-7; v_call: TRBV4-1; cdr3_aa: CASSQVSDPRDEQYF
j_call: TRBJ2-2; v_call: TRBV11-2; cdr3_aa: CASSLAVTGELFF
j_call: TRBJ2-3; v_call: TRBV2; cdr3_aa: CASSDFRAYRTDTQYF
j_call: TRBJ2-7; v_call: TRBV3-1; cdr3_aa: CASSQVNRDYEQYF
j_call: TRBJ2-7; v_call: TRBV5-1; cdr3_aa: CASSFNMNYEQYF
j_call: TRBJ2-3; v_call: TRBV20-1; cdr3_aa: CSAREGTTDTQYF